This TCR beta chain was profiled in a study of control samples from healthy donors and cancer patients. The protocol was immunoSEQ multiplex PCR, while the TCRdb copy is restricted to in-frame clones and leaves out a portion. The table shows roughly 160,000 clones, with over 90% occurring only once. The CDR3 is made up of 19 amino acids. Trimming at V came to 4 bases and at J to 2 bases, leaving 16 bases not matched to a gene. Germline loops: CDR1 LNHDA, CDR2 SQIVND (reference sequence). Sequencing input: blood. The TCR was taken from a woman between 25 and 40 years old in good health. The chain links TRBV19 to TRBJ1-3; 8 bases fit TRBD1. This CDR3 reads CASSSQRTGSSGPGNTIYF. DNA for the CDR3: TGTGCCAGTAGTAGCCAGCGGACAGGGAGTTCGGGGCCTGGAAACACCATATATTTT.